This passage covers 13 T cell receptor beta chains from one sample sequenced in a study of circulating and synovial CD4+ cells in juvenile arthritis (dated by TCRdb to between 2014 and 2016). The library was generated by the immunoSEQ multiplex PCR assay. The clones in this table, taken by TCRdb from immuneACCESS, are in-frame only. Not every clone is retained; where verified, under half of the shortfall comes from an unresolved V gene, and the cause of the rest is unknown. The sample contains 1,200 to 1,500 clones, roughly 87% of them found a single time. The top ten hold 3% to 3.5% of the sample. The specimen was HLA-DR+ CD4+ T cells from blood. The cell subset or site label on this specimen signifies: circulating pathogenic-like lymphocytes, sorted as HLA-DR+CD14-CD3+CD4+CD25low/- blood T cells. The receptor source for this set is a human donor with juvenile idiopathic arthritis.

The chain links TRBV10-3 to TRBJ2-4; the D is unclear. The length of the CDR3 is 16 residues. V was shortened by 3 bases and J by 3 bases, with 15 bases between the two germline ends. The germline gives CDR1 ENHRY, CDR2 SYGVKD. The CDR3 DNA reads TGTGCCATCAGTGATGCGAGAGGTGGTGACAAAAACATTCAGTACTTC. This encodes CAISDARGGDKNIQYF.

This chain connects TRBV28 to TRBJ2-1; 7 bases line up with TRBD2. J gave up 8 bases and V 8 bases, and 18 bases lay outside the gene matches. Germline V gene sequence: CDR1 MDHEN, CDR2 SYDVKM. The CDR3 is 16 amino acids. The CDR3 sequence: CASWTPTAGVGDEQFF. CDR3 DNA sequence: TGTGCCAGCTGGACCCCCACGGCGGGAGTCGGCGATGAGCAGTTCTTC.

The CDR3 region is CASSLDVTAYYEQYF. CDR3 nucleotide sequence: TGTGCCAGCAGCTTGGACGTGACAGCTTACTACGAGCAGTACTTC. The chain employs TRBV5-5 and TRBJ2-7; D possibly corresponds to TRBD1 (5 bases). Per the germline V gene, CDR1 is SGHKS and CDR2 is YYEKEE (reference sequence). The CDR3 spans 15 residues. The germline V and J ends were trimmed by 0 bases and 3 bases, with 13 bases remaining between them.

The chain employs TRBV9 and TRBJ2-1; 12 bases are a match to TRBD1. The germline V gene encodes CDR1 SGDLS and CDR2 YYNGEE. V was clipped by 2 bases and J by 7 bases; unmatched bases: 4. The CDR3 consists of 15 residues. This CDR3 reads CASSVGQGAQNEQFF. The CDR3 bases are TGTGCCAGCAGCGTGGGACAGGGGGCGCAGAATGAGCAGTTCTTC.

Here the CDR3 reads CASSYRTTPPDTQYF. CDR3 coding DNA: TGTGCCAGCAGTTACCGGACAACCCCCCCAGATACGCAGTATTTT. The V call is TRBV6-5, the J call TRBJ2-3; tentative D call: TRBD1 (5 bases). The CDR3 is made up of 15 amino acids. Germline CDR1 MNHEY, CDR2 SVGAGI. Trimming shortened V by 2 bases and J by 4 bases, and 13 bases separated the two germline ends.

The chain employs TRBV5-4 and TRBJ2-1; 7 bases are shared with TRBD2. The CDR3 runs 14 residues. Germline V lookup: CDR1 SGHNT, CDR2 YYREEE (reference sequence). J was trimmed by 4 bases and V by 6 bases; bases with no gene match: 7. This chain's CDR3 is CASTPGGDYNEQFF. The CDR3 nucleotides are TGTGCCAGCACCCCGGGGGGAGATTACAATGAGCAGTTCTTC.

This clone was observed a handful of times. CDR3 residues: CASSLRTSGGASTDTQYF. The CDR3 DNA reads TGTGCCAGCAGCTTAAGGACTAGCGGGGGGGCCAGCACAGATACGCAGTATTTT. The chain joins TRBV7-8 to TRBJ2-3; 15 nucleotides align to TRBD2. J was trimmed by 0 bases and V by 2 bases; bases with no gene match: 3. The CDR3 contains 18 residues. CDR1 SGHVS and CDR2 FQNEAQ come from the germline V gene.

The chain employs TRBV20-1 and TRBJ1-2; D is unclear. CDR3 length: 11 residues. Germline V gene sequence: CDR1 DFQATT, CDR2 SNEGSKA (reference sequence). Trimming stripped 3 bases from V and 8 bases from J, with 10 bases between. The CDR3 loop reads CSASSSVGYTF. Here the CDR3 DNA reads TGCAGTGCTAGTAGCAGTGTAGGCTACACCTTC.

The V call is TRBV29-1, the J call TRBJ1-2; TRBD1 is a possible D gene (5 bases). The germline V gene has CDR1 SQVTM and CDR2 ANQGSEA. The CDR3 extends over 15 amino acids. With 4 bases removed from V and 2 bases from J, the gap between germline ends came to 17 bases. The chain's CDR3 is CSVAAGRVGNYGYTF. The CDR3 region has the DNA TGCAGCGTTGCGGCAGGGAGGGTAGGGAACTATGGCTACACCTTC.

The chain combines TRBV5-1 with TRBJ2-7; D is uncertain. Germline CDR1 and CDR2: SGHRS and YFSETQ. The CDR3 runs to 20 residues. Trimming removed 4 bases from V and 2 bases from J, with 31 bases in between. This CDR3 is CASSPQTWVPAPNVPYEQYF. CDR3 DNA sequence: TGCGCCAGCAGCCCCCAGACATGGGTCCCGGCGCCAAATGTCCCCTACGAGCAGTACTTC.

V usage is TRBV7-2 and J usage is TRBJ2-7; 8 bases are a match to TRBD1. CDR3 length: 15 amino acids. V was clipped by 2 bases and J by 4 bases; unmatched bases: 7. Germline V gene sequence: CDR1 SGHTA, CDR2 FQGNSA. The CDR3 coding sequence is TGTGCCAGCAGCTTACTTGGGCAGGGGGCGTACGAGCAGTACTTC. Its translation: CASSLLGQGAYEQYF.

This clone was detected once. This sequence joins TRBV5-5 and TRBJ2-7, with D maybe TRBD2 (6 bases). The germline CDR1 and CDR2 sequences are SGHKS and YYEKEE (reference sequence). There are 16 residues in the CDR3. The V gene lost 4 bases and the J gene lost 3 bases, with 20 bases spanning the gap. This CDR3 reads CASSVNHGGRGYEQYF. CDR3 coding DNA: TGTGCCAGCAGCGTCAATCACGGGGGAAGAGGCTACGAGCAGTACTTC.

The CDR3 reads CASRKGQGATGEQFF. CDR3 nucleotide sequence: TGTGCCAGCCGGAAGGGACAGGGGGCGACCGGTGAGCAGTTCTTC. The chain has TRBV19 and TRBJ2-1; 12 nucleotides line up with TRBD1. CDR1 and CDR2 (germline): LNHDA, SQIVND (reference sequence). The CDR3 is made up of 15 amino acids. Trimming cost V 9 bases and J 9 bases; bases outside gene matches: 12.